A selection of T cell receptor beta chains follows, all from one sample in a study of cytomegalovirus exposure and HLA in healthy donors. The table came from immunoSEQ multiplex PCR; TCRdb's copy has only in-frame clones and leaves some out. The sample includes 97,000 or so clones, 9.4% of them seen just once. The sample taken for sequencing was PBMCs. These TCRs come from a man aged 45-60 years in good health and CMV-seropositive. Each CDR3 is given with its conserved first and last residue. The D gene is left open where the match is weak. For some rows the clone size is stated as once, few or many, or as a class when expanded; others skip it.

v_call	j_call	d_call	clone_size	cdr3_aa	cdr3_nt
TRBV25-1	TRBJ1-2	.	.	CASSAGEHYGYTF	TGTGCCAGCAGTGCGGGGGAGCACTATGGCTACACCTTC
TRBV28	TRBJ2-7	.	.	CASISSPGVSYEQYF	TGTGCCAGCATCTCGTCTCCCGGGGTCAGCTACGAGCAGTACTTC
TRBV11-1	TRBJ2-3	TRBD2	few	CASSLDGLAGSTDTQYF	TGTGCCAGCAGCTTAGATGGACTAGCGGGAAGCACAGATACGCAGTATTTT
TRBV5-4	TRBJ2-5	.	.	CASSFSAVLETQYF	TGTGCCAGCAGCTTCTCCGCAGTTCTGGAGACCCAGTACTTC
TRBV28	TRBJ2-7	.	.	CASSLGGAYAAYEQYF	TGTGCCAGCAGTTTAGGAGGGGCGTATGCCGCATACGAGCAGTACTTC
TRBV28	TRBJ2-7	.	few	CASSLLPPAPEQYF	TGTGCCAGCAGTTTACTACCTCCTGCTCCCGAGCAGTACTTC
TRBV2	TRBJ2-7	TRBD2	.	CASSEASTSGRLEQYF	TGTGCCAGCAGTGAAGCCTCGACTAGCGGGAGGCTCGAGCAGTACTTC
TRBV10-2	TRBJ2-5	TRBD2	few	CASSEGVAGGETQYF	TGCGCCAGCAGTGAGGGAGTAGCGGGAGGGGAGACCCAGTACTTC
TRBV2	TRBJ1-4	.	few	CASRPIRSEKLFF	TGTGCCAGCAGGCCTATAAGGAGTGAAAAACTGTTTTTT
TRBV6-6	TRBJ1-6	TRBD1	few	CASSSAQGIGSPLHF	TGTGCCAGCAGTTCGGCACAGGGGATAGGGTCACCCCTCCACTTT
TRBV28	TRBJ2-5	.	.	CASSGSAEKAQYF	TGTGCCAGCAGTGGGAGCGCAGAGAAAGCCCAGTACTTC
TRBV11-2	TRBJ2-2	.	few	CASSLAGLGELFF	TGTGCCAGCAGCTTAGCGGGTCTCGGGGAGCTGTTTTTT
TRBV19	TRBJ2-5	.	.	CASSIGGNTQYF	TGTGCCAGTAGTATAGGCGGCAACACCCAGTACTTC
TRBV19	TRBJ2-5	TRBD2	.	CASSLGLAGRGETQYF	TGTGCCAGTAGTCTCGGACTAGCGGGAAGGGGAGAGACCCAGTACTTC
TRBV4-1	TRBJ2-7	TRBD2	many	CASSQLAGESNEQYF	TGCGCCAGCAGCCAACTAGCGGGAGAGAGCAACGAGCAGTACTTC
TRBV6-6	TRBJ2-7	.	few	CASSYNYEQYF	TGTGCCAGCAGTTATAACTACGAGCAGTACTTC
TRBV27	TRBJ1-2	TRBD1	.	CASSPLGGVRYGYTF	TGTGCCAGCAGTCCGTTAGGGGGCGTTCGCTATGGCTACACCTTC
TRBV7-2	TRBJ2-7	TRBD2	.	CASSLGTSGSWAYEQYF	TGTGCCAGCAGCTTAGGGACTAGCGGGAGTTGGGCCTACGAGCAGTACTTC
TRBV7-6	TRBJ2-2	TRBD2	few	CASSSGASGNTGELFF	TGTGCCAGCAGCTCCGGTGCTAGCGGCAACACCGGGGAGCTGTTTTTT
TRBV29-1	TRBJ1-4	.	few	CSVGGNEKLFF	TGCAGCGTTGGCGGGAACGAAAAACTGTTTTTT
TRBV6-5	TRBJ1-1	.	few	CASIPPDRLYSEAFF	TGTGCCAGCATCCCACCCGACAGGTTATATTCTGAAGCTTTCTTT
TRBV7-9	TRBJ1-1	.	.	CASSLALTGGEAFF	TGTGCCAGCAGCTTAGCCCTGACAGGCGGTGAAGCTTTCTTT
TRBV28	TRBJ2-1	TRBD2	few	CASRGLAREQFF	TGTGCCAGCAGGGGACTAGCGCGTGAGCAGTTCTTC
TRBV7-7	TRBJ2-5	TRBD2	.	CASSLAPSGKETQYF	TGTGCTAGCAGCTTAGCTCCTAGCGGGAAGGAGACCCAGTACTTC
TRBV28	TRBJ2-7	.	few	CASSFGLGSSYGQYF	TGTGCCAGCAGCTTCGGTCTCGGGAGTTCCTACGGGCAGTACTTC
TRBV2	TRBJ2-7	TRBD1	few	CAQGGGTGSREQYF	TGTGCACAAGGGGGGGGGACAGGGAGCCGCGAGCAGTACTTC
TRBV11-2	TRBJ2-2	TRBD2	.	CASSFGGSSAGELFF	TGTGCCAGCAGCTTCGGCGGGAGTTCCGCCGGGGAGCTGTTTTTT
TRBV28	TRBJ1-6	TRBD1	.	CATLPGQGNNSPLHF	TGTGCCACCCTACCCGGACAGGGGAATAATTCACCCCTCCACTTT
TRBV28	TRBJ1-4	.	few	CASSLLGLRGEKLFF	TGTGCCAGCAGTTTATTGGGGTTGCGGGGTGAAAAACTGTTTTTT
TRBV7-9	TRBJ1-6	TRBD1	few	CASSLKTGTGNSPLHF	TGTGCCAGCAGCTTAAAAACCGGGACAGGGAATTCACCCCTCCACTTT
TRBV7-3	TRBJ2-3	.	few	CASSFSPGDTQYF	TGTGCCAGCAGCTTTTCACCCGGAGATACGCAGTATTTT
TRBV19	TRBJ1-1	.	few	CASSGREPPNTEAFF	TGTGCCAGTAGTGGTCGGGAGCCACCGAACACTGAAGCTTTCTTT
TRBV5-1	TRBJ2-7	.	.	CASSLTREVGEQYF	TGCGCCAGCAGCCTAACTAGAGAAGTCGGCGAGCAGTACTTC
TRBV30	TRBJ1-4	.	few	CAWMGDLNEKLFF	TGTGCCTGGATGGGAGACCTTAATGAAAAACTGTTTTTT
TRBV7-9	TRBJ1-4	TRBD1	few	CASSERQGVDEKLFF	TGTGCCAGCAGCGAGCGACAGGGGGTGGATGAAAAACTGTTTTTT
TRBV6-6	TRBJ1-1	TRBD1	.	CASNRQGETEAFF	TGTGCCAGCAATCGACAGGGAGAGACTGAAGCTTTCTTT
TRBV5-1	TRBJ1-3	.	.	CASSEVGSGNTIYF	TGCGCCAGCAGTGAGGTAGGATCCGGAAACACCATATATTTT
TRBV28	TRBJ2-3	.	few	CASSNGDTDTQYF	TGTGCCAGCAGTAACGGGGACACAGATACGCAGTATTTT
TRBV6-5	TRBJ2-7	TRBD2	.	CASSSGTMSEQYF	TGTGCCAGCAGTTCCGGGACTATGTCTGAGCAGTACTTC
TRBV5-6	TRBJ2-7	.	.	CASSLPRPSYEQYF	TGTGCCAGCAGCTTGCCCAGGCCGTCCTACGAGCAGTACTTC
TRBV5-4	TRBJ1-2	TRBD1	.	CASSGLQGAYGYTF	TGTGCCAGCAGCGGACTACAGGGGGCGTATGGCTACACCTTC
TRBV18	TRBJ2-5	.	.	CASSPLQGSQETQYF	TGTGCCAGCTCACCACTCCAGGGTAGTCAAGAGACCCAGTACTTC
TRBV9	TRBJ2-7	.	.	CASGGMNSEQYF	TGTGCCAGCGGGGGGATGAATAGCGAGCAGTACTTC
TRBV27	TRBJ2-7	TRBD2	few	CASSWTSGSSYEQYF	TGTGCCAGCAGTTGGACTAGCGGGAGCTCCTACGAGCAGTACTTC
TRBV20-1	TRBJ2-3	.	few	CCNRAGDTQYF	TGCTGTAACCGAGCCGGGGATACGCAGTATTTT
TRBV7-9	TRBJ1-2	TRBD1	few	CASSIWTGYGYTF	TGTGCCAGCAGCATATGGACAGGGTATGGCTACACCTTC
TRBV6-5	TRBJ1-1	TRBD1	few	CASRDRVGTEAFF	TGTGCCAGCAGGGACAGGGTAGGGACTGAAGCTTTCTTT
TRBV7-3	TRBJ2-2	TRBD2	.	CASSLMSGLVGELFF	TGTGCCAGCAGCTTAATGTCTGGACTAGTGGGGGAGCTGTTTTTT
TRBV7-2	TRBJ2-2	.	.	CASSLAFGNTGELFF	TGTGCCAGCAGTCTAGCATTCGGGAACACCGGGGAGCTGTTTTTT
TRBV7-7	TRBJ2-7	.	few	CASSLTGAGEQYF	TGTGCTAGCAGCTTAACAGGGGCGGGGGAGCAGTACTTC
TRBV30	TRBJ2-1	.	few	CAWRTGYNEQFF	TGTGCCTGGAGAACAGGATACAATGAGCAGTTCTTC
TRBV11-2	TRBJ1-1	.	.	CASSLVEGLEAFF	TGTGCCAGCAGCTTAGTAGAGGGACTTGAGGCTTTCTTT
TRBV6-5	TRBJ2-5	TRBD2	few	CASSLPGGQETQYF	TGTGCCAGCAGCCTCCCGGGGGGCCAAGAGACCCAGTACTTC
TRBV28	TRBJ1-5	TRBD1	.	CASRSGTGYSNQPQHF	TGTGCCAGCAGGTCCGGGACAGGGTATAGCAATCAGCCCCAGCATTTT
TRBV5-1	TRBJ2-7	TRBD1	.	CASSFWTGAYEQYF	TGCGCCAGCAGCTTTTGGACAGGGGCCTACGAGCAGTACTTC
TRBV5-3	TRBJ2-7	TRBD1	few	CARSWDSLNYEQYF	TGTGCCAGAAGCTGGGACAGCCTTAACTACGAGCAGTACTTC
TRBV6-5	TRBJ1-2	.	.	CASSVGGGGYTF	TGTGCCAGCAGTGTCGGCGGTGGCGGCTACACCTTC
TRBV15	TRBJ1-6	.	.	CATSRPGGGLGGSPLHF	TGTGCCACCAGCCGTCCGGGCGGGGGCCTCGGGGGTTCACCCCTCCACTTT
TRBV10-2	TRBJ1-2	.	few	CASLDSNYGYTF	TGCGCCAGCTTGGACAGTAACTATGGCTACACCTTC